This TCR beta chain was sequenced during a study of cytomegalovirus exposure and HLA in healthy donors. The CDR3 is 14 amino acids. Trimming shortened V by 1 base and J by 2 bases, and 7 bases separated the two germline ends. The germline CDR1 and CDR2 sequences are LNHDA and SQIVND (reference sequence). In the PCR, 60 Vbeta and 13 Jbeta primers were used. Profiled with immunoSEQ multiplex PCR; TCRdb holds only in-frame clones, not every one. The table for this sample gives approximately 37,000 clones. This clonotype was sampled from a male donor in good health and CMV-seronegative. The chain carries TRBV19 and TRBJ2-3; D is ambiguous. Sequenced input: PBMCs. The CDR3 DNA reads as TGTGCCAGTAGTATAGGAGTCCACACAGATACGCAGTATTTT. Translated, it gives CASSIGVHTDTQYF.